The sequence of this TCR beta chain was determined in a study of T-cell memory formation after mild COVID-19. Findings and caveats of the study: CD4/CD8 balance held among clones contracting day 15 to 85, and later expanders leaned CD4+. Detection of some responders pre-infection suggested pre-existing cross-reactive memory T cells participated.

Remarks on this clonotype: Antigen specificity is unknown.

Via MiXCR, TCRdb re-called the 5' RACE reads, giving one row per CDR3 protein. The table has some 260,000 distinct CDR3 sequences, roughly 17% seen once. The sample comprised PBMCs or a T cell subset sorted from them (not recorded which). The source is a man aged 18-30 years who had mild COVID-19 (a few samples of this study predate the infection). Cell type and time point are not known.

The CDR3 region is CASSYDLQGDAFF. In DNA, the CDR3 is TGTGCCAGCAGTTACGATTTACAGGGAGATGCTTTCTTT. This chain joins TRBV6-5 and TRBJ1-1, with D perhaps matching TRBD1 (6 bases). The CDR3 covers 13 residues. Trimming pared 2 bases from V and 11 bases from J, leaving 15 bases between. Germline lookup yields CDR1 MNHEY and CDR2 SVGAGI.